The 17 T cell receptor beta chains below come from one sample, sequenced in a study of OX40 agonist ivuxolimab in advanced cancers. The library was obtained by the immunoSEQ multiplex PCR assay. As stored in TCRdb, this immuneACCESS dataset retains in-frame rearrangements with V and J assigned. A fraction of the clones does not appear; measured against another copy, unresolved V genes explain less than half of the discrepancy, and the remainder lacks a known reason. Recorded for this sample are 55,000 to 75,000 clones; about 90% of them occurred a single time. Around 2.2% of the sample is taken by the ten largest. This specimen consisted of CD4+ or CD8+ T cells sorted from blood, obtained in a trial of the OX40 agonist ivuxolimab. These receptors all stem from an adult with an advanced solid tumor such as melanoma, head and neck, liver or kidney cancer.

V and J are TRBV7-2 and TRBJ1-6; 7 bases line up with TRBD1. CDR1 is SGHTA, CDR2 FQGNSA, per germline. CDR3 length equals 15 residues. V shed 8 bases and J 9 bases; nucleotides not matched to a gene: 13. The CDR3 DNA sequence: TGTGCCAGCGCCATAGAAGATAACAGGGGTTCACCCCTCCACTTT. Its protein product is CASAIEDNRGSPLHF.

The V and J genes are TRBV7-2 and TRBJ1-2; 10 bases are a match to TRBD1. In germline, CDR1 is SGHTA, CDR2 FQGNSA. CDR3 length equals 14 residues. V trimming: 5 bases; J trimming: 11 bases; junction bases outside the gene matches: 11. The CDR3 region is CASSLIGGQGGYTF. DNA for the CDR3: TGTGCCAGCAGCCTCATAGGCGGACAGGGGGGGTACACCTTC.

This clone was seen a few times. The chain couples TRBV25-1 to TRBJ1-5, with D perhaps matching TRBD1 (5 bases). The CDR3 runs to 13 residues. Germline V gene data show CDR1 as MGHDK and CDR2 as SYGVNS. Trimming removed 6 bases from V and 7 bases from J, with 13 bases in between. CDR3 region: CASRGRGSQPQHF. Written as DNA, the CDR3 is TGTGCCAGCAGAGGGAGGGGAAGCCAGCCCCAGCATTTT.

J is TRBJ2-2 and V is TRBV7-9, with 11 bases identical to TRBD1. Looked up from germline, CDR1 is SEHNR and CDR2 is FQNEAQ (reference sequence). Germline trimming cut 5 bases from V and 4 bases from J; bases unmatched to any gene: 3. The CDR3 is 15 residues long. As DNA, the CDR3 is TGTGCCAGCAGCCCCGGGACAGGGGGCACCGGGGAGCTGTTTTTT. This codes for CASSPGTGGTGELFF.

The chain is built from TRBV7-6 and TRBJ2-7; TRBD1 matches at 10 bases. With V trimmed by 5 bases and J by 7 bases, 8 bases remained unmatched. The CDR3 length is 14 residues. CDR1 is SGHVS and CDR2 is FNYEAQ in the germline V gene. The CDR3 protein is CASSQGQGTDEQYF. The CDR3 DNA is TGTGCCAGCAGCCAGGGACAGGGGACTGATGAGCAGTACTTC. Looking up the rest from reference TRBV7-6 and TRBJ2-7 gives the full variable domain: GAGVSQSPRYKVTKRGQDVALRCDPISGHVSLYWYRQALGQGPEFLTYFNYEAQQDKSGLPNDRFSAERPEGSISTLTIQRTEQRDSAMYRCASSQGQGTDEQYFGPGTRLTVT.

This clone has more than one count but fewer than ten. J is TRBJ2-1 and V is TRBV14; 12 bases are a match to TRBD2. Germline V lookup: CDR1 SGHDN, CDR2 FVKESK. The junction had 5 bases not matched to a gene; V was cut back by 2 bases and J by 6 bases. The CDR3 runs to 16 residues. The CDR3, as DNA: TGTGCCAGCAGCCAAATAGGGACTAGCGGGCCCAATGAGCAGTTCTTC. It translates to CASSQIGTSGPNEQFF.

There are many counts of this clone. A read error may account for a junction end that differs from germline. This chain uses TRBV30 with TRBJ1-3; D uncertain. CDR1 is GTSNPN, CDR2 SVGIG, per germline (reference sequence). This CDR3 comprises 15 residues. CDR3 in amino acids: CAWSVVPVSGTTIYF. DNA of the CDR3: TGTGCCTGGAGTGTTGTACCCGTCTCTGGAACCACCATATATTTT.

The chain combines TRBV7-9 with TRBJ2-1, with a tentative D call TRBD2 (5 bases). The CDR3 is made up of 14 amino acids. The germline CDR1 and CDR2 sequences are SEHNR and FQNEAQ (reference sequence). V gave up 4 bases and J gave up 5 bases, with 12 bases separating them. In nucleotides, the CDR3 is TGTGCCAGCAGCTCGCAGGCGGGCCACAATGAGCAGTTCTTC. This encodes CASSSQAGHNEQFF. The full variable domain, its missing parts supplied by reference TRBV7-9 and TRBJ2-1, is DTGVSQNPRHKITKRGQNVTFRCDPISEHNRLYWYRQTLGQGPEFLTYFQNEAQLEKSRLLSDRFSAERPKGSFSTLEIQRTEQGDSAMYLCASSSQAGHNEQFFGPGTRLTVL.

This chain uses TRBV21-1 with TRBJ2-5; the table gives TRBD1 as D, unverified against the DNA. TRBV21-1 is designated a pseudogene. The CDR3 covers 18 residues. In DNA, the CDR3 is TGTGCCAGCAGCAAATGGAGGGACAGGCTAGTAGCTCGGGAGACCCAGTACTTC. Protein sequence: CASSKWRDRLVARETQYF.

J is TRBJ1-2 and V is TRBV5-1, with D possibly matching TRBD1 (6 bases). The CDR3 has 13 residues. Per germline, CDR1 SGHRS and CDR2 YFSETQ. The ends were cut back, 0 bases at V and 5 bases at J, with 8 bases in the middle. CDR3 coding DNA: TGCGCCAGCAGCTTGGAGGACAGTTATGGCTACACCTTC. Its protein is CASSLEDSYGYTF.

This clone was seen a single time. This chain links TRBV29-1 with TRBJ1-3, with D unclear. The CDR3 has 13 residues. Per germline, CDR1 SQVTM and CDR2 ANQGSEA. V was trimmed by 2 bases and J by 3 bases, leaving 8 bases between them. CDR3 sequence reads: CSVETQNGNTIYF. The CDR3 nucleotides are TGCAGCGTTGAAACCCAGAATGGAAACACCATATATTTT.

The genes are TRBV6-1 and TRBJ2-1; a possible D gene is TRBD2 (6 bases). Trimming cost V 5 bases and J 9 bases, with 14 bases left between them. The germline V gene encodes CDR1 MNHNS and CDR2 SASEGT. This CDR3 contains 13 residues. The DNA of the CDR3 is TGTGCCAGCAGTCGGGGGTGGGCAGCTGAGCAGTTCTTC. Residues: CASSRGWAAEQFF.

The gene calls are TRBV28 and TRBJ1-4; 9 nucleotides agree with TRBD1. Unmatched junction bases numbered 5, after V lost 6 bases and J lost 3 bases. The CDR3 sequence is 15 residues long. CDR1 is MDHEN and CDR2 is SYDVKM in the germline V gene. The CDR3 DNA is TGTGCCAGCAGGTACAGACAGGGGGCTAATGAAAAACTGTTTTTT. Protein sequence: CASRYRQGANEKLFF.

For the CDR3, the DNA is TGTGCCAGCAGCTTAACGCTAGCGGGAGTCATGGATGAGCAGTTCTTC. This encodes CASSLTLAGVMDEQFF. The V and J genes are TRBV7-3 and TRBJ2-1; TRBD2 agrees at 10 bases. With V trimmed by 0 bases and J by 8 bases, 7 bases remained unmatched. Germline V gives CDR1 SGHTA, CDR2 FQGTGA. The CDR3 extends over 16 amino acids.

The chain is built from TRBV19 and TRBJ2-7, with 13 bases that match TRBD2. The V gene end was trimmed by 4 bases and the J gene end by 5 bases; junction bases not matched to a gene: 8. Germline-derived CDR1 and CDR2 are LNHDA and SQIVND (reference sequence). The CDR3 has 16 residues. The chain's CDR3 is CASSTTTSGGPHEQYF. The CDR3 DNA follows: TGTGCCAGTAGTACCACGACTAGCGGGGGGCCCCACGAGCAGTACTTC.

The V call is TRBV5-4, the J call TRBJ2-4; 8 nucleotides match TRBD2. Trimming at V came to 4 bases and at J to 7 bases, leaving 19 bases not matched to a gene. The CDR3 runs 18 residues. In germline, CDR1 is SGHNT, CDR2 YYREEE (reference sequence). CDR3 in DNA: TGTGCCAGCAGCCTATCCTCGGTCGCGGGAGGAAGTAGGAACATTCAGTACTTC. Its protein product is CASSLSSVAGGSRNIQYF.

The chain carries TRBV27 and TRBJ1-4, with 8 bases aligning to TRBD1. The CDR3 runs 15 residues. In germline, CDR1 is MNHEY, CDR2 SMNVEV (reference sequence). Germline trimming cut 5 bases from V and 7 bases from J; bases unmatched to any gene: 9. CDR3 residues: CASSPDRGRCEKLFF. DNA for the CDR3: TGTGCCAGCAGTCCCGACAGGGGAAGGTGTGAAAAACTGTTTTTT.